This T cell receptor (beta chain) was sequenced during a study of blood T cells in healthy people across ages. This clonotype was counted a few times. Germline V gene lookup returns CDR1 DFQATT and CDR2 SNEGSKA (reference sequence). V gave up 5 bases and J gave up 2 bases; unmatched junction bases: 14. This CDR3 contains 17 residues. Next came a second PCR, run for roughly 6 to 11 cycles, which used a sample-barcoded 5' primer along with a J-beta primer mix. TCRdb fed the 5' RACE reads into MiXCR, producing one record per CDR3 protein. The profile shows about 1,400,000 distinct CDR3 sequences, about 43% of them singletons.

What was sequenced was blood. This TCR derives from a woman aged 18-29 years in good health. V and J are TRBV20-1 and TRBJ2-3; TRBD2 agrees at 9 bases. The CDR3 spells CSAPGPGLAGYTDTQYF. The CDR3 DNA reads TGCAGTGCTCCCGGCCCCGGGCTAGCGGGATACACAGATACGCAGTATTTT.